These 25 T cell receptor beta chains were all obtained from the same sample, sequenced in a study of CXCR3-negative and CXCR3-positive naive CD8 T cells (dated by TCRdb to the late 2010s). Their specific antigens are unknown. For sequencing, a NextSeq 550 was employed. The Human TCR Profiling Kit (MiLaboratory) was used to prepare UMI-labeled 5' RACE TRB cDNA libraries. The reads, reprocessed by TCRdb, yield one row per CDR3 protein sequence and no DNA. The table for this sample shows under 85,000 distinct CDR3 sequences. The leading ten clones occupy 0.71% of the sample. The research as a whole found: TRB CDR3s from CXCR3-positive naive cells showed higher hydrophobicity (lower Kidera factor 4), lower energy, and higher strength and volume indices than CXCR3-negative naive cells.

The source material was naive CXCR3+ CD8+ T cells from blood. The intended sense of this specimen's cell subset or site label: CD45RO-CCR7+CD27+CD95- naive CD8+ T cells expressing CXCR3 (TNR3+). The origin of the receptors is a human donor in good health. Some clones in this sample may be carry-over from other donors' samples.

V is TRBV29-1 and J is TRBJ2-2; TCRdb selects TRBD2, and the lack of DNA leaves this call unchecked. This CDR3 comprises 18 residues. From germline, CDR1 is SQVTM and CDR2 ANQGSEA. CDR3 in amino acids: CSATGWKRGARNTGELFF.

The rearrangement joins TRBV29-1 to TRBJ2-5; the TCRdb call, TRBD2, lacks DNA for checking. This CDR3 has 14 residues. Germline assignment: CDR1 SQVTM and CDR2 ANQGSEA. This CDR3 reads CSVGWPGGRETQYF.

The chain has TRBV7-2 and TRBJ2-5; TCRdb's D call, TRBD1, is unchecked because there is no DNA. The CDR3 extends over 15 amino acids. Germline values: CDR1 SGHTA, CDR2 FQGNSA. The CDR3 here is CASSTPRDGRETQYF.

The V call is TRBV19, the J call TRBJ1-1. Germline V gives CDR1 LNHDA, CDR2 SQIVND (reference sequence). The CDR3 consists of 12 residues. CDR3: CASSPTMAEAFF.

V usage is TRBV11-2 and J usage is TRBJ2-3; TCRdb indicates TRBD1, and absent DNA this call remains unverified. Germline V CDR1 and CDR2: SGHAT, FQNNGV. This CDR3 region has 15 residues. The CDR3 loop reads CASSLGAGGADTQYF.

This chain links TRBV6-1 with TRBJ2-5; the D call of TRBD2 rests on TCRdb alone, since no DNA is present to check it. The length of the CDR3 is 16 residues. CDR1 is MNHNS, CDR2 SASEGT, per germline. The CDR3 spells CASRWRDGRPEETQYF.

The rearrangement uses TRBV6-5 and TRBJ2-5. CDR3 length equals 13 residues. CDR1 and CDR2 from the germline V gene are MNHEY and SVGAGI. The CDR3 sequence: CASSFARGETQYF.

V and J are TRBV29-1 and TRBJ2-7; the D gene TCRdb calls, TRBD2, cannot be checked with no DNA. The V gene's germline CDR1 is SQVTM and CDR2 ANQGSEA. The CDR3 contains 14 residues. Here the CDR3 reads CSVTGGSRSYEQYF.

The chain uses TRBV6-5 and TRBJ1-2; TCRdb picks TRBD1, but there is no DNA to check that call. Germline CDR1 reads MNHEY; CDR2 reads SVGAGI. The CDR3 is made up of 16 amino acids. The CDR3 sequence is CASSNPGQGPYYGYTF.

The chain recombines TRBV6-2 or TRBV6-3 with TRBJ2-3; TCRdb's assignment of TRBD1 cannot be checked, as there is no DNA. Germline CDR1 MNHEY, CDR2 SVGEGT. The CDR3 is made up of 17 amino acids. The CDR3 spells CASSRAPGRGGTDTQYF.

This sequence joins TRBV25-1 and TRBJ2-2; the TCRdb D gene call, TRBD1, has no DNA to confirm it. Germline CDR1 reads MGHDK; CDR2 reads SYGVNS. The CDR3 runs 15 residues. CDR3 sequence: CASSNRQGGTGELFF.

The chain is built from TRBV29-1 and TRBJ2-2. CDR1 SQVTM and CDR2 ANQGSEA come from the germline V gene. The CDR3 has 13 residues. Here the CDR3 reads CSVGDRNTGELFF.

This chain connects TRBV7-3 to TRBJ1-1. Germline assignment: CDR1 SGHTA and CDR2 FQGTGA. The CDR3 extends over 17 amino acids. The CDR3 sequence is CASSLTAGGVLGTEAFF.

The rearrangement links TRBV29-1 to TRBJ2-5; TCRdb indicates TRBD1, and absent DNA this call remains unverified. The CDR3 contains 12 residues. CDR1 SQVTM and CDR2 ANQGSEA come from the germline V gene. The CDR3 sequence is CSVLGGQETQYF.

The chain joins TRBV7-8 to TRBJ2-5; TCRdb picks TRBD2, but there is no DNA to check that call. The CDR3 has 16 residues. Germline loops: CDR1 SGHVS, CDR2 FQNEAQ. CDR3 sequence: CASSLKPGLAQETQYF.

The chain uses TRBV9 and TRBJ2-5; TCRdb names TRBD1, which stays unverified in the absence of DNA. Germline V gene sequence: CDR1 SGDLS, CDR2 YYNGEE. This CDR3 has 15 amino acids. CDR3: CASSTSLGGQETQYF.

The CDR3 loop is CASSTPGQTQYF. V and J are TRBV28 and TRBJ2-5; TCRdb gives TRBD1 as the D gene, but with no DNA this cannot be confirmed. Germline-derived CDR1 and CDR2 are MDHEN and SYDVKM. The CDR3 loop spans 12 amino acids.

V usage is TRBV29-1 and J usage is TRBJ2-2. Germline lookup yields CDR1 SQVTM and CDR2 ANQGSEA. The CDR3 sequence is 12 residues long. The CDR3 sequence: CSVGENTGELFF.

V usage is TRBV9 and J usage is TRBJ2-6. Germline CDR1 is SGDLS and CDR2 is YYNGEE. CDR3 size: 15 residues. This chain's CDR3 is CASSVGQTGANVLTF.

The CDR3 reads CASSLTGNIYGYTF. V usage is TRBV6-2 or TRBV6-3 and J usage is TRBJ1-2; checking the TCRdb D call of TRBD1 is not possible without DNA. Germline V gene lookup returns CDR1 MNHEY and CDR2 SVGEGT. This CDR3 has 14 residues.

This chain uses TRBV5-1 with TRBJ1-1; the TRBD1 assignment by TCRdb is unverifiable without DNA. This CDR3 has 15 residues. Per the germline V gene, CDR1 is SGHRS and CDR2 is YFSETQ. The chain's CDR3 is CASSLGWGSNTEAFF.

V and J are TRBV7-8 and TRBJ2-5. The CDR3 totals 11 residues. Germline V gives CDR1 SGHVS, CDR2 FQNEAQ. CDR3 amino acids: CASRNQETQYF. Full variable domain (rest looked up from reference TRBV7-8 and TRBJ2-5): GAGVSQSPRYKVAKRGQDVALRCDPISGHVSLFWYQQALGQGPEFLTYFQNEAQLDKSGLPSDRFFAERPEGSVSTLKIQRTQQEDSAVYLCASRNQETQYFGPGTRLLVL.

The CDR3 is CASSLASGGQLSYEQYF. The V call is TRBV5-1, the J call TRBJ2-7; with no DNA, the TCRdb D assignment of TRBD2 cannot be verified. From germline, CDR1 is SGHRS and CDR2 YFSETQ. The CDR3 is made up of 17 amino acids.

The chain has TRBV6-6 and TRBJ1-5; TCRdb gives TRBD1 as the D gene, but with no DNA this cannot be confirmed. CDR1 is MNHNY and CDR2 is SVGAGI in the germline V gene (reference sequence). The CDR3 covers 16 residues. The CDR3 loop is CASQTDPGYSNQPQHF.

The chain has TRBV7-6 and TRBJ1-3. The CDR3 extends over 13 amino acids. Per germline, CDR1 SGHVS and CDR2 FNYEAQ. CDR3 loop: CASSLNGVDTIYF.